This is a list of T cell receptor beta chains from one sample in a study of blood T cell repertoires in COVID-19. Sequenced by immunoSEQ multiplex PCR; TCRdb stores in-frame clones only, minus some. The table includes roughly 220,000 clones, roughly 84% detected once. What was sequenced was peripheral blood. The receptors here all came from a woman aged 40 to 55 who had recovered from COVID-19. Both conserved end residues are part of each CDR3. A D gene is named only where the DNA matches it firmly. The listing skips clone size in some rows; elsewhere it reads once, few, many or a size class.

CDR3aa: CASRARGGAGELFF
CDR3nt: TGTGCCAGCAGGGCGCGGGGGGGCGCCGGGGAGCTGTTTTTT
d_gene: TRBD2
abundance: few
j_gene: TRBJ2-2
v_gene: TRBV9

CDR3aa: CASSAGSTTNEKLFF
CDR3nt: TGTGCCAGCAGCGCCGGGTCGACAACTAATGAAAAACTGTTTTTT
d_gene: NA
abundance: few
j_gene: TRBJ1-4
v_gene: TRBV7-9

CDR3aa: CTSTAGLQIHSGNTIYF
CDR3nt: TGCACCAGCACCGCGGGGTTACAGATTCACTCTGGAAACACCATATATTTT
d_gene: NA
abundance: NA
j_gene: TRBJ1-3
v_gene: TRBV1

CDR3aa: CASSPTSSGNTIYF
CDR3nt: TGTGCCAGCAGCCCAACGAGCTCTGGAAACACCATATATTTT
d_gene: NA
abundance: NA
j_gene: TRBJ1-3
v_gene: TRBV7-8

CDR3aa: CASSYSYMEATEAFF
CDR3nt: TGTGCCAGCAGTTACTCATATATGGAGGCCACTGAAGCTTTCTTT
d_gene: NA
abundance: few
j_gene: TRBJ1-1
v_gene: TRBV6-5

CDR3aa: CASSQIPLQGEFF
CDR3nt: TGTGCCAGCAGCCAAATCCCTTTACAGGGTGAGTTCTTC
d_gene: NA
abundance: NA
j_gene: TRBJ2-1
v_gene: TRBV3-1/TRBV3-2

CDR3aa: CASSSPTRSSYNEQFF
CDR3nt: TGTGCCAGCAGCTCCCCGACTAGAAGCTCCTACAATGAGCAGTTCTTC
d_gene: NA
abundance: few
j_gene: TRBJ2-1
v_gene: TRBV7-2

CDR3aa: CASSPVGGSGNQPQHF
CDR3nt: TGTGCCAGTAGTCCAGTCGGAGGCTCGGGCAATCAGCCCCAGCATTTT
d_gene: NA
abundance: NA
j_gene: TRBJ1-5
v_gene: TRBV19

CDR3aa: CASSEGLGQETQYF
CDR3nt: TGTGCCAGCAGTGAGGGACTAGGCCAAGAGACCCAGTACTTC
d_gene: TRBD2
abundance: NA
j_gene: TRBJ2-5
v_gene: TRBV5-4

CDR3aa: CASSVGAATDQPQHF
CDR3nt: TGTGCCAGCAGCGTAGGGGCAGCTACAGATCAGCCCCAGCATTTT
d_gene: NA
abundance: NA
j_gene: TRBJ1-5
v_gene: TRBV9

CDR3aa: CSVEYRLAEGDTQYF
CDR3nt: TGCAGCGTTGAATATCGGCTCGCGGAGGGGGATACGCAGTATTTT
d_gene: NA
abundance: NA
j_gene: TRBJ2-3
v_gene: TRBV29-1

CDR3aa: CASSSVQGWGELFF
CDR3nt: TGTGCCAGCAGTTCAGTCCAGGGTTGGGGGGAGCTGTTTTTT
d_gene: NA
abundance: NA
j_gene: TRBJ2-2
v_gene: TRBV28

CDR3aa: CASSLEMLGSPLHF
CDR3nt: TGTGCCAGCAGCTTAGAAATGCTGGGCTCACCCCTCCACTTT
d_gene: NA
abundance: NA
j_gene: TRBJ1-6
v_gene: TRBV11-1

CDR3aa: CATSRDWATGSRNYGYTF
CDR3nt: TGTGCCACCAGCAGAGATTGGGCTACGGGGTCACGGAACTATGGCTACACCTTC
d_gene: NA
abundance: NA
j_gene: TRBJ1-2
v_gene: TRBV15

CDR3aa: CASSEGRAGRYTEAFF
CDR3nt: TGTGCCAGCAGTGAAGGGAGGGCAGGGAGGTACACTGAAGCTTTCTTT
d_gene: NA
abundance: NA
j_gene: TRBJ1-1
v_gene: TRBV6-1

CDR3aa: CASSRRGNYGYTF
CDR3nt: TGTGCCAGCAGCCGCAGGGGCAACTATGGCTACACCTTC
d_gene: NA
abundance: few
j_gene: TRBJ1-2
v_gene: TRBV3-1/TRBV3-2

CDR3aa: CASSIRGQGPLKELFF
CDR3nt: TGTGCCAGTAGTATTAGGGGACAGGGCCCTTTGAAGGAACTGTTTTTT
d_gene: TRBD1
abundance: NA
j_gene: TRBJ1-4
v_gene: TRBV19

CDR3aa: CASSLAMTSTDTQYF
CDR3nt: TGTGCCAGCAGCTTAGCGATGACTAGCACAGATACGCAGTATTTT
d_gene: NA
abundance: NA
j_gene: TRBJ2-3
v_gene: TRBV7-8

CDR3aa: CASSYDRLQETQYF
CDR3nt: TGTGCCAGCAGTTACGACCGACTACAAGAGACCCAGTACTTC
d_gene: NA
abundance: NA
j_gene: TRBJ2-5
v_gene: TRBV6-6

CDR3aa: CASSRDSLNTEAFF
CDR3nt: TGTGCCAGCAGCCGGGACAGCTTGAACACTGAAGCTTTCTTT
d_gene: TRBD1
abundance: many
j_gene: TRBJ1-1
v_gene: TRBV5-6

CDR3aa: CASGTAGLVSDTQYF
CDR3nt: TGTGCCAGCGGCACCGCTGGACTAGTTTCGGATACGCAGTATTTT
d_gene: TRBD2
abundance: once
j_gene: TRBJ2-3
v_gene: TRBV28

CDR3aa: CASSLRPDREGAFF
CDR3nt: TGTGCCAGCAGCTTAAGGCCGGACAGGGAAGGAGCTTTCTTT
d_gene: TRBD1
abundance: once
j_gene: TRBJ1-1
v_gene: TRBV7-3

CDR3aa: CASSSTGGVYGYTF
CDR3nt: TGTGCCAGCAGCTCCACAGGGGGAGTCTATGGCTACACCTTC
d_gene: TRBD1
abundance: NA
j_gene: TRBJ1-2
v_gene: TRBV7-9

CDR3aa: CASSGDSTEAFF
CDR3nt: TGTGCCAGTAGCGGGGACAGCACTGAAGCTTTCTTT
d_gene: TRBD1
abundance: NA
j_gene: TRBJ1-1
v_gene: TRBV19

CDR3aa: CASRSTGGPGNSPLHF
CDR3nt: TGCGCCAGCAGATCGACAGGCGGGCCCGGGAATTCACCCCTCCACTTT
d_gene: NA
abundance: NA
j_gene: TRBJ1-6
v_gene: TRBV5-1

CDR3aa: CASIWGLGQPQHF
CDR3nt: TGTGCCAGTATCTGGGGACTAGGTCAGCCCCAGCATTTT
d_gene: NA
abundance: NA
j_gene: TRBJ1-5
v_gene: TRBV19

CDR3aa: CASSIGRATGAYGYTF
CDR3nt: TGTGCCAGTAGTATAGGGAGAGCGACAGGGGCCTATGGCTACACCTTC
d_gene: TRBD1
abundance: NA
j_gene: TRBJ1-2
v_gene: TRBV19

CDR3aa: CASSRSWQGANTQYF
CDR3nt: TGTGCCAGCAGTAGAAGTTGGCAGGGGGCTAATACGCAGTATTTT
d_gene: TRBD1
abundance: NA
j_gene: TRBJ2-3
v_gene: TRBV27

CDR3aa: CASSLVTNTGELFF
CDR3nt: TGCGCCAGCAGCTTGGTTACGAACACCGGGGAGCTGTTTTTT
d_gene: NA
abundance: NA
j_gene: TRBJ2-2
v_gene: TRBV5-1

CDR3aa: CSAKWGGNTEAFF
CDR3nt: TGCAGCGCAAAATGGGGGGGGAACACTGAAGCTTTCTTT
d_gene: NA
abundance: NA
j_gene: TRBJ1-1
v_gene: TRBV29-1

CDR3aa: CASSQDQDRGIYEQYF
CDR3nt: TGTGCCAGCAGCCAAGATCAAGACAGGGGAATCTACGAGCAGTACTTC
d_gene: TRBD1
abundance: NA
j_gene: TRBJ2-7
v_gene: TRBV3-1/TRBV3-2

CDR3aa: CASSQQGALHEQYF
CDR3nt: TGTGCCAGCAGCCAACAGGGGGCGCTTCACGAGCAGTACTTC
d_gene: TRBD1
abundance: once
j_gene: TRBJ2-7
v_gene: TRBV6-6